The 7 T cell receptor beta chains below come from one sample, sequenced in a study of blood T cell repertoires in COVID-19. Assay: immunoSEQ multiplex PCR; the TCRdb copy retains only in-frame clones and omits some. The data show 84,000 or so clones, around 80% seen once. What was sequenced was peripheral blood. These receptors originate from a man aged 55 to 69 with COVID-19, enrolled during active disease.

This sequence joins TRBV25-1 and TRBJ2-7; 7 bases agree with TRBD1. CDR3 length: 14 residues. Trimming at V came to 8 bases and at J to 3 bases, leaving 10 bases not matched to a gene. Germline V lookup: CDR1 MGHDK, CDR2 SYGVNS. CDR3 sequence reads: CASSFSGTVYEQYF. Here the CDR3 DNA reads TGTGCCAGCTCTTTCTCCGGGACAGTCTACGAGCAGTACTTC.

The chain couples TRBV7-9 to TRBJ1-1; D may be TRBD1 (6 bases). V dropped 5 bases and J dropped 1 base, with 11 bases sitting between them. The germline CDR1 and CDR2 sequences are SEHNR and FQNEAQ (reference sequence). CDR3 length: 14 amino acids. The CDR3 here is CASSRDKGNTEAFF. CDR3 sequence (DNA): TGTGCCAGCAGCCGGGACAAGGGGAACACTGAAGCTTTCTTT.

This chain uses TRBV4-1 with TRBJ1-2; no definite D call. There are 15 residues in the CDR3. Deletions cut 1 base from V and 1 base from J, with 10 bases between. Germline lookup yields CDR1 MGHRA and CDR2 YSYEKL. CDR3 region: CASSQARYSNYGYTF. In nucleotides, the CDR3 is TGCGCCAGCAGCCAAGCCCGGTACAGTAACTATGGCTACACCTTC.

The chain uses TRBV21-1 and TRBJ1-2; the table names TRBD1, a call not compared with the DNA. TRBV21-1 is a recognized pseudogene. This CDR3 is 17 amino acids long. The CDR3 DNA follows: TGTGCCAGCAGCAATGGGGAGACAGGGGCGAGAATCTATGGCTACACCTTC. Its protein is CASSNGETGARIYGYTF.

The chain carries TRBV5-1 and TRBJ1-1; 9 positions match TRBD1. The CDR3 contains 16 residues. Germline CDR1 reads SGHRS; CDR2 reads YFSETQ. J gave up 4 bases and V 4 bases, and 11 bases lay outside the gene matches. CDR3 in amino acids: CASSPRQGEAGTEAFF. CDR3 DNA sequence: TGCGCCAGCAGCCCTAGACAGGGGGAGGCGGGCACTGAAGCTTTCTTT.

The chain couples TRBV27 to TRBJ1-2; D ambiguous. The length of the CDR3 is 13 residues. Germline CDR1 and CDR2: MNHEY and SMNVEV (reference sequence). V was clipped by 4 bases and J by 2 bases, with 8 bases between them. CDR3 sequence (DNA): TGTGCCAGCAGTTCTAGTCGGAACTATGGCTACACCTTC. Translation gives CASSSSRNYGYTF.

The CDR3 DNA is TGTGCCAGCAGCCGACAGGGGACAGCGCTGTCACCCCTCCACTTT. It is translated as CASSRQGTALSPLHF. The chain recombines TRBV5-6 with TRBJ1-6; 8 nucleotides align to TRBD1. Per the germline V gene, CDR1 is SGHDT and CDR2 is YYEEEE. CDR3 length: 15 amino acids. The J segment lost 10 bases and the V segment lost 4 bases, leaving 10 bases of the junction unmatched.